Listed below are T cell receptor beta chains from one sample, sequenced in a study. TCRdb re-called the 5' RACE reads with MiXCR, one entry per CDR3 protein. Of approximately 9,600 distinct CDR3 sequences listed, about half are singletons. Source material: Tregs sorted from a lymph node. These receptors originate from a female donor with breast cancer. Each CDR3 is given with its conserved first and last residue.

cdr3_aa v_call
CASSERGPRDTNNEQFF TRBV6-1
CASSPRTAYEQYF TRBV7-6
CASSLSPGETGLYQETQYF TRBV5-1
CASSFHGGQPQHF TRBV12-3/TRBV12-4
CASSQVSGEQYF TRBV4-1
CASRPGLTLYEQFF TRBV27
CASSSGTGTRTEAFF TRBV5-1
CASSLSVGRGVDQPQHF TRBV12-3/TRBV12-4
CSARGTNYEQYF TRBV20-1
CASKLSAGAHQETQYF TRBV12-3/TRBV12-4
CSARPGTGLNTEAFF TRBV20-1
CASSQNSGTGDYEQYF TRBV4-1
CASSYSSQENEKLFF TRBV6-5
CASSSPGHLSF TRBV12-3/TRBV12-4
CASTRTGDYEQYF TRBV5-1
CASSKDRAEAFF TRBV7-9
CASSSRPGQPQHF TRBV5-6
CASSYKGGANEQYF TRBV6-5
CASSQDSYEQYF TRBV4-2
CASSLGLQGPGYTF TRBV7-6
CASSAGQGGGGNQPQHF TRBV12-3/TRBV12-4
CAGSVWASGTSQETQYF TRBV9
CASSPQGLGQNYGYTF TRBV6-5
CASRTGPPYEQYF TRBV27
CASRTAGHPTDEQYF TRBV6-6
CASSLGTTEAFF TRBV7-9
CASSQEGMGETQYF TRBV4-1
CASSQGLASTDTQYF TRBV7-3
CASSSLGLYSPLHF TRBV27
CASNRDRNNEQFF TRBV7-8
CASSSGPTLGYF TRBV7-9
CASSAGPGSVSYNEQFF TRBV6-1
CASRGAGVGTDTQYF TRBV2
CASSADGETQYF TRBV5-1
CASSKLAGEADTQYF TRBV5-1
CASSQRPDRGLYGQYF TRBV4-1
CASSLVRWETQYF TRBV5-1
CASSPNYNEQFF TRBV7-6
CASNSLTRTDEAFF TRBV5-1
CASSPDRAGYGYTF TRBV7-9
CSVEGTSGSHYEQYF TRBV29-1
CASSSGGGEQFF TRBV5-1
CASSLNRQTTGELFF TRBV7-3
CSATGGEQYF TRBV20-1
CASSYKNTEAFF TRBV4-1